The source of this TCR beta chain is a study of blood T cell repertoires in COVID-19. This table comes from immunoSEQ multiplex PCR, and its TCRdb copy is limited to in-frame clones, with some not included. The repertoire holds over 250,000 clones, with roughly 85% as singletons. This clone was picked up a small number of times. Looked up from germline, CDR1 is LGHDT and CDR2 is YNNKEL (reference sequence). The CDR3 contains 18 residues. V dropped 4 bases and J dropped 0; count of bases not matched to a gene: 12. Sequencing was done on a sample of peripheral blood. This TCR derives from a man in his forties or fifties with active or convalescent COVID-19. This chain joins TRBV3-1 (or the pseudogene TRBV3-2) and TRBJ1-2; TRBD1 matches 9 bases. CDR3: CASSPNLRDRATNYGYTF. The CDR3 DNA follows: TGTGCCAGCAGCCCCAACCTCCGGGACAGGGCCACTAACTATGGCTACACCTTC.